This T cell receptor beta chain was observed in a study of Ad26.COV2.S vaccination and SARS-CoV-2 variants. TCRdb's table, derived via immunoSEQ multiplex PCR, lists solely in-frame clones and lacks some. The sample contains some 180,000 clones, approximately 88% of which appear only once. The CDR3 is 15 residues long. Germline V gene lookup returns CDR1 SNHLY and CDR2 FYNNEI. Trimming left V 0 bases short and J 6 bases short, with 14 bases between. Sequences were derived from peripheral blood, sampled after recovery from COVID-19. The genes are TRBV2 and TRBJ1-1; D ambiguous. This clonotype was sampled from a human donor who had recovered from COVID-19. The CDR3 spells CASSEALRRYAEAFF. The CDR3, as DNA: TGTGCCAGCAGTGAAGCGCTTCGGAGGTACGCTGAAGCTTTCTTT.